Sequencing of this T cell receptor (beta chain) was carried out in a study of blood T cell repertoires in COVID-19. About the study: Sample material is recorded as cDNA or gDNA derived from T cells, B-cell-depleted T cells, or PBMCs.

In germline, CDR1 is SGHRS, CDR2 YFSETQ. This CDR3 is 14 amino acids long. Trimming cost V 4 bases and J 8 bases; bases outside gene matches: 5. Sequenced by immunoSEQ multiplex PCR; TCRdb stores in-frame clones only, minus some. The sample includes roughly 150,000 clones, roughly four fifths of them seen just once. The sequenced sample consisted of peripheral blood. The genes are TRBV5-1 and TRBJ2-1; 11 nucleotides align to TRBD2. The receptor comes from a woman at least 80 years old with COVID-19, enrolled during active disease. The CDR3 coding sequence is TGCGCCAGCAGCATAGCGGGAGGGCCGGATGAGCAGTTCTTC. The encoded protein is CASSIAGGPDEQFF. Full variable domain (outside the CDR3, taken from reference TRBV5-1 and TRBJ2-1): KAGVTQTPRYLIKTRGQQVTLSCSPISGHRSVSWYQQTPGQGLQFLFEYFSETQRNKGNFPGRFSGRQFSNSRSEMNVSTLELGDSALYLCASSIAGGPDEQFFGPGTRLTVL.